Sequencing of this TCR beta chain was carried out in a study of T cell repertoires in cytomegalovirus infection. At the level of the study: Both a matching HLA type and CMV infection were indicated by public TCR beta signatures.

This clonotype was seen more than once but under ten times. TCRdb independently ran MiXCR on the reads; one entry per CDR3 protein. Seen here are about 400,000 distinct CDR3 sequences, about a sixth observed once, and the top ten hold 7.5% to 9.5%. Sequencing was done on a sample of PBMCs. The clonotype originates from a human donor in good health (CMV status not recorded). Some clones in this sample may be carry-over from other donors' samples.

The CDR3: CASSWGQAGGETQYF. For the CDR3, the DNA is TGTGCCAGCAGCTGGGGACAGGCCGGGGGAGAGACCCAGTACTTC. The rearrangement links TRBV7-9 to TRBJ2-5; TRBD1 agrees at 8 bases. Germline CDR1 SEHNR, CDR2 FQNEAQ (reference sequence). The CDR3 consists of 15 residues. V gave up 4 bases and J gave up 4 bases; unmatched junction bases: 8. The full variable domain, its missing parts supplied by reference TRBV7-9 and TRBJ2-5, is DTGVSQNPRHKITKRGQNVTFRCDPISEHNRLYWYRQTLGQGPEFLTYFQNEAQLEKSRLLSDRFSAERPKGSFSTLEIQRTEQGDSAMYLCASSWGQAGGETQYFGPGTRLLVL.